A single sample is the source of the 4 T cell receptor beta chains below, sequenced in a study of T cells in women clearing cervical HPV infection. The data were produced by immunoSEQ multiplex PCR, yet TCRdb's version contains in-frame clones alone and is incomplete. The sample shows some 20,000 clones, and over 5% sits with its ten largest clones. Sequenced sample: blood buffy coat. Source of these receptors: a woman aged 18-70 years with a cervical HPV16 infection that either progressed to CIN3+ or cleared (not recorded which).

A note on this clone: The read comes to an end 3 residues before the CDR3 does, leaving the germline J gene to fill in the end. This chain links TRBV19 with TRBJ1-5; 11 bases fit TRBD1. The trim removed 1 base at V and 6 bases at J, leaving 2 bases unmatched. This CDR3 is built from 15 residues. CDR1 is LNHDA, CDR2 SQIVND, per germline (reference sequence). The CDR3 protein is CASSIGTGGAQPQHF. The covered CDR3 bases are TGTGCCAGTAGTATAGGGACAGGGGGCGCTCAGCCC.

To note about this clone: Coverage ceases 3 residues before the CDR3 finishes, and the germline J gene fills in the end. The chain recombines TRBV6-2 or TRBV6-3 with TRBJ2-7, with a weak D call TRBD1 (6 bases). Germline V gives CDR1 MNHEY, CDR2 SVGEGT. Trimming left V 6 bases short and J 5 bases short, with 17 bases between. CDR3 length equals 14 residues. The DNA read from the CDR3 is TGTGCCAGCAGCTCAGGGGAGCCTGAGGACGAG. Protein: CASSSGEPEDE. The full-length CDR3 reads as CASSSGEPEDEQYF.

Concerning this clone: The read ends 3 residues before the CDR3 terminus; that terminus is restored from the germline J gene. The rearrangement joins TRBV28 to TRBJ2-1, with 9 bases that match TRBD2. The V gene end was trimmed by 6 bases and the J gene end by 4 bases; junction bases not matched to a gene: 10. This CDR3 is 16 amino acids long. Germline V lookup: CDR1 MDHEN, CDR2 SYDVKM. CDR3 DNA (partial): TGTGCCAGCAGACCATTAAGCGGGAGGACGTACAATGAG. It specifies CASRPLSGRTYNE. The entire CDR3 is CASRPLSGRTYNEQFF.

As to this clone: The sequenced fragment ends 3 residues before the CDR3 boundary, so the rest is inferred from the germline J gene. This chain connects TRBV5-1 to TRBJ2-5; 9 nucleotides agree with TRBD2. CDR1 SGHRS and CDR2 YFSETQ come from the germline V gene. Germline trimming cut 3 bases from V and 4 bases from J; bases unmatched to any gene: 1. The CDR3 totals 13 residues. CDR3 sequence reads: CASSSSGIETQYF. CDR3 DNA, as far as it was read: TGCGCCAGCAGCTCTAGCGGGATAGAGACC.